This T cell receptor (beta chain) was documented in a study of cytomegalovirus exposure and HLA in healthy donors. Donors likely had unrecorded immune exposures despite being nominally healthy when sampled. CDR1 MGHRA and CDR2 YSYEKL come from the germline V gene. J lost 4 bases, V lost 5 bases, and 8 bases had no gene match. CDR3 length equals 15 residues. The PCR made use of 60 Vbeta and 13 Jbeta primers. TCRdb's table, derived via immunoSEQ multiplex PCR, lists solely in-frame clones and lacks some. The sample yields roughly 180,000 clones, roughly 85% seen once. This sequence was found in a man between 25 and 39 years old in good health and CMV-seronegative. This chain connects TRBV4-1 to TRBJ2-7; 10 nucleotides match TRBD1. The sequencing sample was made of PBMCs. The CDR3 DNA follows: TGCGCCAGCAGCGCCCGGGACAGGGGTCCATACGAGCAGTACTTC. Encoded protein: CASSARDRGPYEQYF.